This record looks at one T cell receptor (beta chain) sequence and its context. The trim removed 2 bases at V and 4 bases at J, leaving 7 bases unmatched. In germline, CDR1 is SQVTM, CDR2 ANQGSEA. The CDR3 is 14 residues long. This sample was taken from a study of cytomegalovirus exposure and HLA in healthy donors. Amplification used 60 Vbeta primers and 13 Jbeta primers. This table comes from immunoSEQ multiplex PCR, and its TCRdb copy is limited to in-frame clones, with some not included. The sample has under 120,000 clones, roughly 80% seen once. Sequencing input: PBMCs. The genes are TRBV29-1 and TRBJ1-2, with TRBD1 matching 7 bases. The clonotype was recovered from a female donor in good health and CMV-seropositive. CDR3 nucleotide sequence: TGCAGCGTTGAACCAACAGGGGAGAGCTATGGCTACACCTTC. Translated: CSVEPTGESYGYTF.